In its sample, the clone carrying this T cell receptor beta chain was seen a few times. Its target is not known. The sample comes from a study of identical twins. Germline-derived CDR1 and CDR2 are SGHRS and YFSETQ. The CDR3 totals 16 residues. Trimming cost V 0 bases and J 3 bases, with 16 bases left between them. Using its own MiXCR run on the 5' RACE reads, TCRdb lists one record per CDR3 protein. The data show 1.5 million to 2 million distinct CDR3 sequences, less than 40% seen once. Whole-study findings and limits: Because invariant MAIT and iNKT cells could be present, zero-insertion analyses could be partly confounded.

J is TRBJ2-7 and V is TRBV5-1; no definite D call. Source material: cord blood. The clonotype comes from a newborn girl in good health. The DNA for the CDR3 is TGCGCCAGCAGCTTGGGGGCTCGAGACCCCTTCTACGAGCAGTACTTC. Translating gives CASSLGARDPFYEQYF.